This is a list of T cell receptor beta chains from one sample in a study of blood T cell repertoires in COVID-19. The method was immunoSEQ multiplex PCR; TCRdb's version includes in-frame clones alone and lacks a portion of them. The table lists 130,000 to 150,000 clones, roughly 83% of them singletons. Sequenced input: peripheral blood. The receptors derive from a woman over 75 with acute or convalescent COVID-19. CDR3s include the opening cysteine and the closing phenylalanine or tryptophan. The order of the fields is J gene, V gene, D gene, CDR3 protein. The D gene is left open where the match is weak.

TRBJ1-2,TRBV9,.,CASSVALGGAYGYTF
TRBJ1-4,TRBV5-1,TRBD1,CASSLEGRTGNEKLFF
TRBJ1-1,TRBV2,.,CASSPYLGDTEAFF
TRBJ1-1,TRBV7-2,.,CASSLYNLPGDTEAFF
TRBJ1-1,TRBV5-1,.,CASSLDRGGEAFF
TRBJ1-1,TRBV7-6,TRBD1,CASSSLPGQGMFSEAFF
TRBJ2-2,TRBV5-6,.,CASTVEYRVTGELFF
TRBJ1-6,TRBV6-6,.,CASSYGSSYNSPLHF
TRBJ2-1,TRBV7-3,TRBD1,CASSPSRDRVDEQFF
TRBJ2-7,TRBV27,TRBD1,CASSQTGTGRGKQYF
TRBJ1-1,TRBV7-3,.,CASSFNRNTEAFF
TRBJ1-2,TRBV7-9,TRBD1,CASSDSYRDSVYGYTF
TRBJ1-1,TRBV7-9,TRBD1,CASRGQGPEAFF
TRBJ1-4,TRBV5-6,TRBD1,CASSVRQGAVEKLFF
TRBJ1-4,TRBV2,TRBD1,CASSRTGAREKLFF
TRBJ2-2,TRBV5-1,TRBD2,CASGGLAGTGELFF
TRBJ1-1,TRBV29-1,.,CSVEGVTVNTEAFF
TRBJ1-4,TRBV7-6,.,CASSTRVREKLFF
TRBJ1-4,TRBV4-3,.,CASSQGGGARNEKLFF
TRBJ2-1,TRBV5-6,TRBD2,CASSLFGLAGAYNEQFF
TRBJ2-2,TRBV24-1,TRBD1,CATSDSTAKSGGLTGELFF
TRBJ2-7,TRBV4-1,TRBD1,CASSRGGPGTGGLYEQYF
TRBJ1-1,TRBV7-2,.,CASSPGIAMNTEAFF
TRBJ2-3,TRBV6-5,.,CASSTTTSTDTQYF
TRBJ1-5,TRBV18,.,CASSPTIVRENNQPQHF
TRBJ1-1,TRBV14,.,CASSVQSNTEAFF
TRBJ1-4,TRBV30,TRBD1,CAWSVVGTGSRQLFF
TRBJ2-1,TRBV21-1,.,CASSKVPRGASYNEQFF
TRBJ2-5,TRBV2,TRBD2,CASRQLAAQKETQYF
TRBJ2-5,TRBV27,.,CASSFGTGKETQYF
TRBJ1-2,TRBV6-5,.,CASRLFRDTYYGYTF
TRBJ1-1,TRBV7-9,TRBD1,CASSFFSGGRTEAFF
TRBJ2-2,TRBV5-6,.,CASSLGVPGELFF
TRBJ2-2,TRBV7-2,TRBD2,CASTGTSGESGELFF
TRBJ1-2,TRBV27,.,CASSLGQGIITGGYTF
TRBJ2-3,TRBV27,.,CASSLGGSTDTQYF
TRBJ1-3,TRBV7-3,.,CASSLSRDNGNTIYF
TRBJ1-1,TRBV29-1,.,CSGSREATEAFF
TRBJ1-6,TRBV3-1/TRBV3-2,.,CASSQDRQGILYNSPLHF
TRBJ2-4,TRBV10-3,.,CAISETTIQYF